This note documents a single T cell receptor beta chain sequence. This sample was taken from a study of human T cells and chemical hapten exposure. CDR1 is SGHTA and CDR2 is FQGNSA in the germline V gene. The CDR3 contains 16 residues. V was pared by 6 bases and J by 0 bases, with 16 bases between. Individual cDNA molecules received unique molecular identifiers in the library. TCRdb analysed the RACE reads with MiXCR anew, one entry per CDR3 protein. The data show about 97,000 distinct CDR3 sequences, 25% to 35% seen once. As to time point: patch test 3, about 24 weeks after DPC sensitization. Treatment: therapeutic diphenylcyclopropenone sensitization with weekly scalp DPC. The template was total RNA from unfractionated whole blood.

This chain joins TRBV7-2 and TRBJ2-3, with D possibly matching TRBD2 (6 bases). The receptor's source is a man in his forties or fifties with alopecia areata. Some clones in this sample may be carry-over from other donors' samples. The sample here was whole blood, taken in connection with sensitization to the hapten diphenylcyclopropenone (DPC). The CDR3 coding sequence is TGTGCCAGCAGGGGGAGGACGGCTGCTAGCACAGATACGCAGTATTTT. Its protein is CASRGRTAASTDTQYF.